Presented here are 20 T cell receptor beta chains from one specimen sequenced in a study of blood T cell repertoires in COVID-19 (dated by TCRdb to the early 2020s). The library was built by means of the immunoSEQ multiplex PCR assay. As stored in TCRdb, this immuneACCESS dataset retains in-frame rearrangements with V and J assigned. A fraction of the clones does not appear; measured against another copy, unresolved V genes explain less than half of the discrepancy, and the remainder lacks a known reason. The sample contains 110,000 or so clones, roughly 87% of them found a single time. The top ten clonotypes cover about 7.7% of the sample. Specimen: peripheral blood. These receptors originate from a human donor in a cohort sampled during active COVID-19.

This clone was detected only once. The chain links TRBV24-1 to TRBJ2-5; 10 positions match TRBD1. V trimming: 2 bases; J trimming: 5 bases; junction bases outside the gene matches: 10. Germline CDR1 is KGHDR and CDR2 is SFDVKD. This CDR3 is built from 17 residues. The CDR3 coding sequence is TGTGCCACCAGTGATTGGTTCGGGACAGGGGCTCAGGAGACCCAGTACTTC. Translating it yields CATSDWFGTGAQETQYF.

V usage is TRBV7-3 and J usage is TRBJ2-2; D is possibly TRBD2 (6 bases). Trimming pared 1 base from V and 2 bases from J, leaving 11 bases between. Germline assignment: CDR1 SGHTA and CDR2 FQGTGA. The CDR3 is made up of 16 amino acids. CDR3: CASSLNSGVNTGELFF. The CDR3 bases are TGTGCCAGCAGCTTAAATTCGGGGGTAAACACCGGGGAGCTGTTTTTT.

The chain carries TRBV5-1 and TRBJ2-7, with unresolved D. V was cut by 1 base and J by 3 bases, with 8 bases left in between. The CDR3 has 13 residues. CDR1 and CDR2 from the germline V gene are SGHRS and YFSETQ. The DNA for the CDR3 is TGCGCCAGCAGCTTGTTGTCGGGCTACGAGCAGTACTTC. Translated: CASSLLSGYEQYF.

The V gene is TRBV10-2, the J gene TRBJ2-7; possibly TRBD2 for D (6 bases). The CDR3 has 13 amino acids. V gave up 10 bases and J gave up 0 bases, with 13 bases separating them. Germline V gives CDR1 WSHSY, CDR2 SAAADI. The CDR3 spells CATGEEISYEQYF. The DNA of the CDR3 is TGCGCCACTGGGGAGGAGATCTCCTACGAGCAGTACTTC.

This clone turned up a few times. The chain uses TRBV3-1 (or the pseudogene TRBV3-2) and TRBJ2-1; 11 bases agree with TRBD2. Germline V CDR1 and CDR2: LGHDT, YNNKEL (reference sequence). This CDR3 has 18 amino acids. Trimming cost V 2 bases and J 4 bases; bases outside gene matches: 10. The DNA for the CDR3 is TGTGCCAGCAGCCAAATTCGTTTGGGGACTAGCGGTTACAATGAGCAGTTCTTC. Amino acid sequence: CASSQIRLGTSGYNEQFF.

This clone occurred once. The rearrangement links TRBV7-3 to TRBJ1-1; a possible D gene is TRBD1 (5 bases). Between the trimmed V and J ends, which lost 4 bases and 7 bases, there was a span of 13 bases. Germline assignment: CDR1 SGHTA and CDR2 FQGTGA. This CDR3 is built from 13 residues. As DNA, the CDR3 is TGTGCCAGCAGCTCCCGCCCGGGGGGTGAAGCTTTCTTT. Translation gives CASSSRPGGEAFF.

The CDR3 protein is CASSTKASTGELFF. The CDR3 nucleotides read TGTGCCAGCAGCACGAAAGCTAGTACCGGGGAGCTGTTTTTT. This chain joins TRBV11-3 and TRBJ2-2, with D hard to call. The germline CDR1 and CDR2 sequences are SGHNT and YENEEA. The CDR3 loop spans 14 amino acids. Trimming took 5 bases from V and 5 from J, leaving 12 bases between them.

J is TRBJ1-2 and V is TRBV5-1; the match to TRBD1 covers 8 bases. Germline CDR1 reads SGHRS; CDR2 reads YFSETQ. This CDR3 is built from 13 residues. J gave up 4 bases and V 4 bases, and 3 bases lay outside the gene matches. This CDR3 is CASSGGTGYGYTF. The DNA of the CDR3 is TGCGCCAGCAGCGGCGGGACAGGCTATGGCTACACCTTC.

V usage is TRBV5-6 and J usage is TRBJ2-7; no clear D. V was trimmed by 4 bases and J by 4 bases, leaving 9 bases between them. Germline-derived CDR1 and CDR2 are SGHDT and YYEEEE. The CDR3 is made up of 12 amino acids. The CDR3 region is CASSENPYEQYF. DNA for the CDR3: TGTGCCAGCAGCGAGAACCCTTACGAGCAGTACTTC.

This sequence joins TRBV6-5 and TRBJ2-1; 9 positions agree with TRBD1. This CDR3 has 13 amino acids. The trim removed 5 bases at V and 10 bases at J, leaving 6 bases unmatched. The germline V gene has CDR1 MNHEY and CDR2 SVGAGI. The CDR3 bases are TGTGCCAGCAGTCGGGACAGGGTAGGGGAGCAGTTCTTC. Translation gives CASSRDRVGEQFF.

The CDR3: CASYSDPGQGSQETQYF. In DNA form, the CDR3 reads TGCGCCTCTTACTCGGACCCGGGACAGGGGTCACAAGAGACCCAGTACTTC. V usage is TRBV5-1 and J usage is TRBJ2-5, with 10 bases matching TRBD1. The V gene's germline CDR1 is SGHRS and CDR2 YFSETQ. V trimming: 10 bases; J trimming: 2 bases; junction bases outside the gene matches: 17. CDR3 length equals 17 residues.

J is TRBJ1-2 and V is TRBV23-1; TRBD1 aligns across 10 bases. TRBV23-1 is an ORF; its function is uncertain. This CDR3 contains 21 residues. The J segment lost 8 bases and the V segment lost 0 bases, leaving 24 bases of the junction unmatched. This CDR3 is CASSQSVGPGTGACYPCGYTF. The DNA for the CDR3 is TGCGCCAGCAGTCAATCGGTGGGGCCCGGGACAGGGGCATGTTACCCCTGCGGCTACACCTTC.

The chain recombines TRBV28 with TRBJ1-2; D gene uncertain. The CDR3 length is 14 residues. Germline V gene lookup returns CDR1 MDHEN and CDR2 SYDVKM. Trimming removed 7 bases from V and 2 bases from J, with 14 bases in between. The CDR3 sequence: CASTPGVENYGYTF. In DNA, the CDR3 is TGTGCCAGCACCCCCGGGGTAGAGAACTATGGCTACACCTTC.

The J gene is TRBJ1-1, the V gene TRBV11-3; D remains ambiguous. There are 13 residues in the CDR3. The V end was cut by 0 bases, the J end by 9 bases, with 11 bases between. Germline values: CDR1 SGHNT, CDR2 YENEEA. The CDR3 sequence: CASSLDAETKAFF. Written as DNA, the CDR3 is TGTGCCAGCAGCTTAGATGCTGAGACTAAAGCTTTCTTT.

This clone was observed a single time. The chain uses TRBV7-3 and TRBJ2-2, with TRBD2 identical over 13 bases. V was pared by 4 bases and J by 3 bases, with 2 bases of the junction left unmatched. Germline CDR1 SGHTA, CDR2 FQGTGA. This CDR3 contains 16 residues. CDR3 amino acids: CASSWTSGGHTGELFF. CDR3 nucleotide sequence: TGTGCCAGCAGCTGGACTAGCGGGGGCCACACCGGGGAGCTGTTTTTT.

This chain joins TRBV2 and TRBJ2-3; no clear D gene. The CDR3 contains 14 residues. Trimming stripped 0 bases from V and 4 bases from J, with 8 bases between. From germline, CDR1 is SNHLY and CDR2 FYNNEI. CDR3 in amino acids: CASSEALPSDTQYF. The CDR3 DNA sequence: TGTGCCAGCAGTGAAGCGCTACCCTCAGATACGCAGTATTTT.

The table lists this clone with a count of one. The chain joins TRBV4-1 to TRBJ1-5, with a tentative D call TRBD1 (6 bases). The CDR3 is 15 residues long. Trimming removed 0 bases from V and 5 bases from J, with 11 bases in between. CDR1 and CDR2 from the germline V gene are MGHRA and YSYEKL. The chain's CDR3 is CASSQDHQGYQPQHF. In DNA form, the CDR3 reads TGCGCCAGCAGCCAAGATCATCAGGGGTATCAGCCCCAGCATTTT.

The chain is built from TRBV24-1 and TRBJ2-7; 10 bases agree with TRBD1. Germline CDR1 and CDR2: KGHDR and SFDVKD. Trimming took 4 bases from V and 2 from J; bases not matched to a gene: 4. This CDR3 has 15 amino acids. This CDR3 is CATSEGTGAAYEQYF. CDR3 bases: TGTGCCACCAGTGAGGGGACAGGGGCTGCCTACGAGCAGTACTTC.

This chain uses TRBV11-2 with TRBJ1-2; tentatively, D is TRBD1 (6 bases). The CDR3 extends over 14 amino acids. Germline lookup yields CDR1 SGHAT and CDR2 FQNNGV. The V end was cut by 5 bases, the J end by 2 bases, with 12 bases between. CDR3 protein: CASSPDSLNYGYTF. The DNA for the CDR3 is TGTGCCAGCAGCCCGGACAGTTTAAACTATGGCTACACCTTC.

This clone came up once. The chain has TRBV19 and TRBJ2-2; 8 bases line up with TRBD2. This CDR3 spans 14 amino acids. Germline assignment: CDR1 LNHDA and CDR2 SQIVND (reference sequence). V lost 11 bases and J lost 4; bases outside the gene matches: 9. The CDR3 sequence: CAAGSGASTGELFF. The DNA for the CDR3 is TGTGCCGCCGGTAGCGGGGCTTCCACCGGGGAGCTGTTTTTT.